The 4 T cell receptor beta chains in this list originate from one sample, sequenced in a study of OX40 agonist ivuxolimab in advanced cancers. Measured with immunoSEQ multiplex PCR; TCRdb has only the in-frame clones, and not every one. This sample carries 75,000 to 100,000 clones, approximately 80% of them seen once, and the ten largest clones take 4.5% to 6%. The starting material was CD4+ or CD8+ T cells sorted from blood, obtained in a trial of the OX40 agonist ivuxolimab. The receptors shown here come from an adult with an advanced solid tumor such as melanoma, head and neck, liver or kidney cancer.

Written as DNA, the CDR3 is TGCAGCGTCCTAAGCGGGACTACCTACGAGCAGTACTTC. This translates into CSVLSGTTYEQYF. The chain employs TRBV29-1 and TRBJ2-7; 7 bases agree with TRBD2. CDR3 length: 13 amino acids. With 6 bases clipped from V and 2 bases from J, the junction kept 7 bases outside the gene matches. Germline V gene lookup returns CDR1 SQVTM and CDR2 ANQGSEA.

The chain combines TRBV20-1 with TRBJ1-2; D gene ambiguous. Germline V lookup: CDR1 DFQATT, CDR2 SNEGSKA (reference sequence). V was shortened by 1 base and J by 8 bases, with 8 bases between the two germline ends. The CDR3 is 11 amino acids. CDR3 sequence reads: CSARGLGGYTF. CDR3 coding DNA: TGCAGTGCTAGAGGATTGGGGGGCTACACCTTC.

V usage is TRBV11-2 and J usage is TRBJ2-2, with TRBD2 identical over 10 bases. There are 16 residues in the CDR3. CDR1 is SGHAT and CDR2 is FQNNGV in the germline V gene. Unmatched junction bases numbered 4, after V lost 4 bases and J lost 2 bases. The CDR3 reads CASSSSGRANTGELFF. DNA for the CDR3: TGTGCCAGCAGCTCAAGCGGGAGGGCCAACACCGGGGAGCTGTTTTTT.

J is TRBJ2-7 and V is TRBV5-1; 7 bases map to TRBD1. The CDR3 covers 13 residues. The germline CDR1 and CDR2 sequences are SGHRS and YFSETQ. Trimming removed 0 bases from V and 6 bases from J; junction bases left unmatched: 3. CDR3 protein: CASSLARGSEQYF. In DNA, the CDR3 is TGCGCCAGCAGCTTGGCCAGGGGGAGCGAGCAGTACTTC.